Listed below are T cell receptor beta chains from one sample, sequenced in a study of OX40 agonist ivuxolimab in advanced cancers. Some clones are missing from TCRdb's copy, which holds only in-frame ones; the method was immunoSEQ multiplex PCR. The table has 50,000 to 60,000 clones, 80% to 90% seen once. This specimen was CD4+ or CD8+ T cells sorted from blood, taken in a trial of the OX40 agonist ivuxolimab. The origin of the receptors is an adult with an advanced solid tumor such as melanoma, head and neck, liver or kidney cancer. Each CDR3 is given without its conserved first and last residue. Each record gives: CDR3 protein, V gene, J gene.

ASSLVQGYGEQY	TRBV7-9	TRBJ2-7
ASSGRYNQPQH	TRBV6-1	TRBJ1-5
ASSTSGSSDTQY	TRBV19	TRBJ2-3
ASSHPRDGGTHYGYT	TRBV4-1	TRBJ1-2
ASSPLRGSYEQY	TRBV11-1	TRBJ2-7
ASSLSRGSTEQF	TRBV18	TRBJ2-1
ASSYSVGVAEAF	TRBV6-6	TRBJ1-1
ASSPPGYEQF	TRBV9	TRBJ2-1
ASSIGGGQGLGNYGYT	TRBV19	TRBJ1-2
ASRGPNDGYT	TRBV6-4	TRBJ1-2
ASGLAGEQF	TRBV28	TRBJ2-1
ASSFKGNPTSGNTIY	TRBV5-4	TRBJ1-3
ASSLDGTGELF	TRBV5-4	TRBJ2-2
ASSEGGGSGGELF	TRBV6-1	TRBJ2-2
ASSTGWTEAF	TRBV19	TRBJ1-1
ASSPSGSSYNEQF	TRBV6-5	TRBJ2-1
ASSSQEATTGELF	TRBV9	TRBJ2-2
ASRTGTSGETQY	TRBV5-1	TRBJ2-5
ASSQEQGGVNQPQH	TRBV4-2	TRBJ1-5
ASSLARQLNTEAF	TRBV7-9	TRBJ1-1
ASSGDRETQY	TRBV5-1	TRBJ2-5
ASSLAYGISPLH	TRBV11-1	TRBJ1-6
ASSRERPGQGNYEQY	TRBV14	TRBJ2-7
ASSNRDRAPGQF	TRBV5-5	TRBJ2-1
ASTPDRGEQY	TRBV5-1	TRBJ2-7
ASSGDLQETQY	TRBV9	TRBJ2-5
ASTRTGLGSGELF	TRBV11-2	TRBJ2-2
ASAGGMGNQPQH	TRBV6-6	TRBJ1-5